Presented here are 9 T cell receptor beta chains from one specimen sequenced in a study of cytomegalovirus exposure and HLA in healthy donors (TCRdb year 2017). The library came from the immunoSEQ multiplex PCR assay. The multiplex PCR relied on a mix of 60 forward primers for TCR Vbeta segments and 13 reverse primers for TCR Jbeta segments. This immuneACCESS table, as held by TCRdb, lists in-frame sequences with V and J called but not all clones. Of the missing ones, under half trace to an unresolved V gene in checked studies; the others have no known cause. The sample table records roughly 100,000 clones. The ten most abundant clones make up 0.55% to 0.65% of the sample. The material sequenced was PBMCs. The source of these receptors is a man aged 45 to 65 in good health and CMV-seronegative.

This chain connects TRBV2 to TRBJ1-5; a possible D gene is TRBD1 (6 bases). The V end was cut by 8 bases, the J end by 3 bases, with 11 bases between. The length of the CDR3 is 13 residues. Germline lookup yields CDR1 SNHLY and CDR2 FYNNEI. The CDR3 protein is CASLRDNNQPQHF. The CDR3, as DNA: TGTGCCAGCCTCCGGGACAACAATCAGCCCCAGCATTTT. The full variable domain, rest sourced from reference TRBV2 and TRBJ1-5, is EPEVTQTPSHQVTQMGQEVILRCVPISNHLYFYWYRQILGQKVEFLVSFYNNEISEKSEIFDDQFSVERPDGSNFTLKIRSTKLEDSAMYFCASLRDNNQPQHFGDGTRLSIL.

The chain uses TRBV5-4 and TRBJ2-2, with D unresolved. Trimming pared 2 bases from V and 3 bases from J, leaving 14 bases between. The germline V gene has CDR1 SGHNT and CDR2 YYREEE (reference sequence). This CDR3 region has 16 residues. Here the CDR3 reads CASSFFPKADTGELFF. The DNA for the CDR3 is TGTGCCAGCAGCTTTTTTCCAAAGGCGGACACCGGGGAGCTGTTTTTT.

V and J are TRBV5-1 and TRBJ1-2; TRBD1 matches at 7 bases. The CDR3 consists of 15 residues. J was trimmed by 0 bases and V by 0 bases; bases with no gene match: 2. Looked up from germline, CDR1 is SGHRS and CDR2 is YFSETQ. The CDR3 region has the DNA TGCGCCAGCAGCTTGGAGACAGGGACTAACTATGGCTACACCTTC. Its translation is CASSLETGTNYGYTF.

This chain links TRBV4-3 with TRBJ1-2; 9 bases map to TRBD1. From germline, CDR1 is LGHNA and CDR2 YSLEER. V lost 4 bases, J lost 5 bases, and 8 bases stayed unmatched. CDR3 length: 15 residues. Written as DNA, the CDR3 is TGCGCCAGCAGCCTTTCCGGGACAGGGAGTTATGGCTACACCTTC. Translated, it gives CASSLSGTGSYGYTF.

The CDR3 DNA reads as TGTGCCAGCTCCCGGCTAGCGGAAAGAGGGGCAGATACGCAGTATTTT. This sequence encodes CASSRLAERGADTQYF. V usage is TRBV9 and J usage is TRBJ2-3, with 7 positions matching TRBD2. V shed 7 bases and J 4 bases; nucleotides not matched to a gene: 15. The CDR3 covers 16 residues. Germline V gene sequence: CDR1 SGDLS, CDR2 YYNGEE.

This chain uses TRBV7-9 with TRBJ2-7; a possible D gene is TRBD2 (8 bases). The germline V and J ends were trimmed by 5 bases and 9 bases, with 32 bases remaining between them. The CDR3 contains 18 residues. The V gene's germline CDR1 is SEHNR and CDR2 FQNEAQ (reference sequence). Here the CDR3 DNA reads TGTGCCAGCAGCACGATACCGGGACTAGGAAACAGCAGGGGGGCGCAGTACTTC. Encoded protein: CASSTIPGLGNSRGAQYF.

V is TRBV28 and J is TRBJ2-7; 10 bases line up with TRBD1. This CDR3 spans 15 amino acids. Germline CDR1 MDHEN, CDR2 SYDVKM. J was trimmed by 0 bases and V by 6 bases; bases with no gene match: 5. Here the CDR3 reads CASRRDRGSSYEQYF. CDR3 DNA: TGTGCCAGCAGGCGGGACAGGGGAAGCTCCTACGAGCAGTACTTC.

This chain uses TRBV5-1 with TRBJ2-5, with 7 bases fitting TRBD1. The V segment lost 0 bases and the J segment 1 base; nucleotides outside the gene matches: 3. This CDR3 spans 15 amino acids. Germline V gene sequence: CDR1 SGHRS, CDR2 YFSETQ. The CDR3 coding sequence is TGCGCCAGCAGCTTGGGGACAGGACCCCAAGAGACCCAGTACTTC. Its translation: CASSLGTGPQETQYF.

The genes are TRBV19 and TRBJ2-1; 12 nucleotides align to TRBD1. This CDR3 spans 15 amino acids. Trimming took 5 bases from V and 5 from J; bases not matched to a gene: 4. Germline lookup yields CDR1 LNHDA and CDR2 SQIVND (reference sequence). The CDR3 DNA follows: TGTGCCAGTAGTTCCCGGGACAGGGGGCACAATGAGCAGTTCTTC. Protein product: CASSSRDRGHNEQFF.